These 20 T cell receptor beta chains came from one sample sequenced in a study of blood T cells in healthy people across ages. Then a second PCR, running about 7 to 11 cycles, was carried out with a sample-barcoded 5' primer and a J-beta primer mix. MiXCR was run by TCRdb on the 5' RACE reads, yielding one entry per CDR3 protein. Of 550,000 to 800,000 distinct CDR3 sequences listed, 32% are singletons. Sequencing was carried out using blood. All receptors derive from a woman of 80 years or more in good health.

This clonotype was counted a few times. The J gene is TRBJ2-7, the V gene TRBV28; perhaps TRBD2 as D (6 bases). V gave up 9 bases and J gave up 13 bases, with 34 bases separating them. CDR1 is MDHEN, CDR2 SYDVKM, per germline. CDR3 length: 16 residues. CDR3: CASSRVMGGPRKEKYF. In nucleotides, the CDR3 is TGTGCCAGTAGCCGTGTCATGGGGGGACCTCGGAAGGAGAAATACTTC.

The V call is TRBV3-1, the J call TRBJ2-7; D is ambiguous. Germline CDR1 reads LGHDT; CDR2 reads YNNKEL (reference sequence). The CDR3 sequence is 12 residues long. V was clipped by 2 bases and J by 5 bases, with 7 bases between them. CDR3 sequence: CASSQLGNEQYF. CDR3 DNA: TGTGCCAGCAGCCAACTAGGGAACGAGCAGTACTTC.

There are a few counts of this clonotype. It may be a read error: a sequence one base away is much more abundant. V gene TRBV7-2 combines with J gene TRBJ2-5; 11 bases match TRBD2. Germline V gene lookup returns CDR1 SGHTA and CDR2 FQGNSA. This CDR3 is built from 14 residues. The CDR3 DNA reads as TGTGCCGGCAGCTTAGCGGGGGGGCGGGAGACCCAGTACTTC. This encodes CAGSLAGGRETQYF.

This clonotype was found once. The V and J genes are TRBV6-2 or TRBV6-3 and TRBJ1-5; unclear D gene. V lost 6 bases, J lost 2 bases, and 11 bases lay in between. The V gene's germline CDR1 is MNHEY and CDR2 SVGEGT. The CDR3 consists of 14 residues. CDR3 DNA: TGTGCCAGCAGCAATGAGGGAGGCAATCAGCCCCAGCATTTT. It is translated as CASSNEGGNQPQHF.

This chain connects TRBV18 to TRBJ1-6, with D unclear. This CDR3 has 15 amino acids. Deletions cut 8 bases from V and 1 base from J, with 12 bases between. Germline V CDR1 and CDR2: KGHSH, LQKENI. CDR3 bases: TGTGCCAGCAGTCCAACGGGGTCCTATAATTCACCCCTCCACTTT. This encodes CASSPTGSYNSPLHF. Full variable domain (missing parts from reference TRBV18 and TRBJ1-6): NAGVMQNPRHLVRRRGQEARLRCSPMKGHSHVYWYRQLPEEGLKFMVYLQKENIIDESGMPKERFSAEFPKEGPSILRIQQVVRGDSAAYFCASSPTGSYNSPLHFGNGTRLTVT.

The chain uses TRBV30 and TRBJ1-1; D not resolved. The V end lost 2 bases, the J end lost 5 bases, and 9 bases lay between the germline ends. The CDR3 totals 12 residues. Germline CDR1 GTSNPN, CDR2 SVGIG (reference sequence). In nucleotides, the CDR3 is TGTGCCTGGAGTAGAGGGAGTACTGAAGCTTTCTTT. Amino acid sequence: CAWSRGSTEAFF.

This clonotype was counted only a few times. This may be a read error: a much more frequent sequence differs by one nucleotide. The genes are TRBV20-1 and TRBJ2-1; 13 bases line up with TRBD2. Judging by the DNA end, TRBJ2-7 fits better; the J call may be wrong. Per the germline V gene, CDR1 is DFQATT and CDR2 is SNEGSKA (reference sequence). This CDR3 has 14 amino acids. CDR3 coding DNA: TGCAGTGCTATAACTAGCGGGGGGGTCAATGAGCAGTACTTC. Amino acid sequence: CSAITSGGVNEQYF.

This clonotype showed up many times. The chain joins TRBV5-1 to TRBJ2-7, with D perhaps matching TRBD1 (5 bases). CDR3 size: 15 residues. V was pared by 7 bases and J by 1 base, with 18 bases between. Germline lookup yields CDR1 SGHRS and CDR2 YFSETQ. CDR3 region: CASYPGAGISYEQYF. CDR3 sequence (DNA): TGCGCCAGCTACCCTGGGGCAGGCATTTCCTACGAGCAGTACTTC.

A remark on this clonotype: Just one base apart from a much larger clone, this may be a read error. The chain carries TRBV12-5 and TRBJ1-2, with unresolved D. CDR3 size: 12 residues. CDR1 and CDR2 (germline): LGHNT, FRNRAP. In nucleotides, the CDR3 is TGTGCTAGTGGAGCATGGAACTATGGCCACACCTTC. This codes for CASGAWNYGHTF.

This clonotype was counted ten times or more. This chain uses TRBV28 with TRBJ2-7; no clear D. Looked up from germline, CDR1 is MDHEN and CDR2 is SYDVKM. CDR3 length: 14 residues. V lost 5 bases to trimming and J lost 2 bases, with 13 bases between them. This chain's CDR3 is CASSVQPSTYEQYF. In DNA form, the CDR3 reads TGTGCCAGCAGTGTGCAGCCCTCTACCTACGAGCAGTACTTC.

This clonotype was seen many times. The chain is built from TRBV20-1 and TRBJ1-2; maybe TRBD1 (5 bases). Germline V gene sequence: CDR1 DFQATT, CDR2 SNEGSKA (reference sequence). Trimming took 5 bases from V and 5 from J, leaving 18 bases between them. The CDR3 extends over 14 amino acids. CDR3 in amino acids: CSASSLTGRYGYTF. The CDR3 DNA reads TGCAGTGCTTCGAGTCTCACAGGCCGTTATGGCTACACCTTC.

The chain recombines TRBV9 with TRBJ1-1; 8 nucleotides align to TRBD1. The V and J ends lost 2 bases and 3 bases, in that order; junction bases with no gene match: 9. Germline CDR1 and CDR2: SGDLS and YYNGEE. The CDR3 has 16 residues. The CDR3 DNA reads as TGTGCCAGCAGCGTGACAGGGGACACCCTGGACACTGAAGCTTTCTTT. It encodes CASSVTGDTLDTEAFF.

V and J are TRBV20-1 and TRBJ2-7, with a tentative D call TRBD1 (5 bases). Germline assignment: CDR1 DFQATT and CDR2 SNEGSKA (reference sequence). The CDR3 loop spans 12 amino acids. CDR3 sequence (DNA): TGCAGCGTGCGGCAGGGTTACTACGAGCAGTACTTC. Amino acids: CSVRQGYYEQYF.

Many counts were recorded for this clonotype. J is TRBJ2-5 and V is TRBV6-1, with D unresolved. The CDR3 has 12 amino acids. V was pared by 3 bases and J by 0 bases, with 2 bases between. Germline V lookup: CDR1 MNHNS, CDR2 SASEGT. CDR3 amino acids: CASSDDQETQYF. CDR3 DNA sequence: TGTGCCAGCAGTGATGACCAAGAGACCCAGTACTTC.

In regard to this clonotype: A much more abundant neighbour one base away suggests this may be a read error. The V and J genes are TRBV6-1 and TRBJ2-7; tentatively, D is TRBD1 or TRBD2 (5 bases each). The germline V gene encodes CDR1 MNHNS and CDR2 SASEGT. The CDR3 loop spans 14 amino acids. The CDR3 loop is CAGSEAWDRSAQYF. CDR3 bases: TGTGCCGGCAGTGAAGCGTGGGACCGCTCGGCCCAGTACTTC.

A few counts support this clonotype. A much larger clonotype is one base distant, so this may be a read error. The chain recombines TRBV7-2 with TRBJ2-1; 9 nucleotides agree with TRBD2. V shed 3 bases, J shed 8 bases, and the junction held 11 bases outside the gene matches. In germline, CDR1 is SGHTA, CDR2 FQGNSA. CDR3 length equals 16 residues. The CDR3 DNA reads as TGTGCCAGCAGCTTCCAGAGCGGGGGGCTCTGCCATGAGCAGTTCTTC. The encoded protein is CASSFQSGGLCHEQFF.

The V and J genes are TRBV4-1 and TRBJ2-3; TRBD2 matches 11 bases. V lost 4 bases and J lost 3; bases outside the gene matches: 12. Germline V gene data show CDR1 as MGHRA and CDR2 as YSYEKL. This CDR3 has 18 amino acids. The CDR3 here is CASSRLTSGTGRTDTQYF. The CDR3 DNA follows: TGCGCCAGCAGCCGCCTGACTAGCGGGACGGGGAGGACAGATACGCAGTATTTT.

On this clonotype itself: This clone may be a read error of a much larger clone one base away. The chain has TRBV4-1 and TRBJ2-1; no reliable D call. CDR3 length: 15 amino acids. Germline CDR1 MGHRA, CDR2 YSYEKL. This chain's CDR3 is CAGSQDLLVGNEQFF. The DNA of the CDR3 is TGCGCCGGCAGCCAAGATCTCCTAGTTGGCAATGAGCAGTTCTTC.

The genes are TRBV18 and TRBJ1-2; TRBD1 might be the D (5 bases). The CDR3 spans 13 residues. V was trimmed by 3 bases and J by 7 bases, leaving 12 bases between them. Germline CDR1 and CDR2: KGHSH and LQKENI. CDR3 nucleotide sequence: TGTGCCAGCTCACCGGAGCCAAGGGGTGGCTACACCTTC. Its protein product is CASSPEPRGGYTF. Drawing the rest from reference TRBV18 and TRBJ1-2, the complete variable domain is NAGVMQNPRHLVRRRGQEARLRCSPMKGHSHVYWYRQLPEEGLKFMVYLQKENIIDESGMPKERFSAEFPKEGPSILRIQQVVRGDSAAYFCASSPEPRGGYTFGSGTRLTVV.

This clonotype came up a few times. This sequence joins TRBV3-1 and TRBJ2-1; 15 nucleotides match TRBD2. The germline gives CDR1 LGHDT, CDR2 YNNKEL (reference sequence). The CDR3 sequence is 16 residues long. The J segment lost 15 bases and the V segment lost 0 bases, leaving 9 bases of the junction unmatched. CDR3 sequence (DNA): TGTGCCAGCAGCCAAGATGGACTAGCGGGGGGGCAGGGCCTGTTCTTC. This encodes CASSQDGLAGGQGLFF.